Sequencing of this TCR beta chain was carried out in a study of cytomegalovirus exposure and HLA in healthy donors. Findings and caveats of the study: TCR beta sequences reportedly predicted most subjects' HLA-A and HLA-B alleles accurately.

Researchers ran the PCR with 60 Vbeta and 13 Jbeta primers. Repertoires were generated with immunoSEQ multiplex PCR, while TCRdb's copy carries only in-frame clones and drops some. Its table lists some 110,000 clones. The V segment lost 0 bases and the J segment 10 bases; nucleotides outside the gene matches: 4. CDR1 is MNHEY and CDR2 is SMNVEV in the germline V gene (reference sequence). CDR3 length equals 13 residues. As for this clone: Its matching antigen is unknown.

The rearrangement uses TRBV27 and TRBJ2-3, with 7 bases aligning to TRBD1. The TCR sequence derives from a man younger than 45 in good health and CMV-seronegative. The sample consisted of PBMCs. CDR3 sequence: CASSLSRQGAQYF. In nucleotides, the CDR3 is TGTGCCAGCAGTTTATCGCGCCAGGGGGCGCAGTATTTT.